Listed below are T cell receptor beta chains from one sample, sequenced in a study of vaccination and CD4 T cells after COVID-19. The antigens these receptors bind are not known. MiXCR was run by TCRdb on the PCR reads, yielding one entry per CDR3 protein. The sample yields fewer than 9,000 distinct CDR3 sequences, approximately 50% seen once. Sequences were obtained from CD4+ T cells from blood, cultured in vitro. These receptors all stem from a human donor who had recovered from COVID-19. Each CDR3 is given with its conserved first and last residue. D genes are given only for firm matches. Clone sizes are given selectively: once, few, many, or a class where the clone is expanded.

d_gene,v_gene,j_gene,abundance,CDR3aa,CDR3nt
TRBD1,TRBV19,TRBJ1-2,medium-sized,CASSTSPGTVYGYTF,TGTGCCAGTAGTACCTCGCCCGGGACAGTCTATGGCTACACCTTC
TRBD1,TRBV27,TRBJ1-5,-,CASSVTGVGNQPQHF,TGTGCCAGCAGTGTTACAGGGGTAGGCAATCAGCCCCAGCATTTT
-,TRBV27,TRBJ2-2,few,CASSPWVAANTGELFF,TGTGCCAGCAGTCCCTGGGTAGCGGCCAACACCGGGGAGCTGTTTTTT
TRBD1,TRBV20-1,TRBJ1-2,few,CSASRDRGGGYTF,TGCAGTGCTAGCCGGGACAGGGGGGGAGGCTACACCTTC
-,TRBV11-2,TRBJ2-3,large,CASSARPADTQYF,TGTGCCAGCAGCGCCCGACCCGCAGATACGCAGTATTTT
-,TRBV24-1,TRBJ1-1,-,CATSDKRGPNTEAFF,TGTGCCACCAGTGATAAGAGGGGCCCGAACACTGAAGCTTTCTTT
-,TRBV11-3,TRBJ1-2,-,CASSSRPPNYGYTF,TGTGCCAGCAGCTCCCGACCGCCTAACTATGGCTACACCTTC
TRBD1,TRBV5-4,TRBJ2-5,-,CASSLVTGGQETQYF,TGTGCCAGCAGCTTAGTGACAGGGGGCCAAGAGACCCAGTACTTC
-,TRBV7-6,TRBJ2-1,-,CASSLSNSEQFF,TGTGCCAGCAGCTTATCTAACAGTGAGCAGTTCTTC
TRBD1,TRBV20-1,TRBJ2-3,-,CSASPLRDRGLGADTQYF,TGCAGTGCTAGCCCTCTAAGGGACAGGGGGCTGGGGGCAGATACGCAGTATTTT
-,TRBV29-1,TRBJ2-3,-,CSVDPGQRGTDTQYF,TGCAGCGTTGACCCGGGACAAAGAGGCACAGATACGCAGTATTTT
TRBD2,TRBV28,TRBJ2-7,-,CASSFGLAGLTYEQYF,TGTGCCAGCAGTTTTGGGCTAGCGGGACTTACCTACGAGCAGTACTTC
TRBD2,TRBV20-1,TRBJ2-7,-,CSARTSGRNEQYF,TGCAGTGCTCGGACTAGCGGGCGCAACGAGCAGTACTTC
-,TRBV12-3/TRBV12-4,TRBJ2-7,once,CASRRGPAGEQYF,TGTGCCAGCAGACGAGGCCCTGCGGGCGAGCAGTACTTC
-,TRBV19,TRBJ2-3,-,CASSRDRTDTQYF,TGTGCCAGTAGTAGGGACCGCACAGATACGCAGTATTTT
-,TRBV25-1,TRBJ2-3,-,CASRLSSTDTQYF,TGTGCCAGCAGACTCTCTAGCACAGATACGCAGTATTTT
-,TRBV27,TRBJ2-3,few,CASAITDTQYF,TGTGCCAGCGCCATCACAGATACGCAGTATTTT
-,TRBV7-9,TRBJ1-6,few,CASSWDLNSYNSPLHF,TGTGCCAGCAGCTGGGACTTAAACTCCTATAATTCACCCCTCCACTTT
TRBD2,TRBV6-1,TRBJ2-7,-,CASVGTSGARYSGEQYF,TGTGCCAGCGTCGGGACTAGCGGGGCGCGTTATTCGGGGGAGCAGTACTTC
TRBD1,TRBV7-2,TRBJ2-1,-,CASSSWGDRGYSEQFF,TGTGCCAGCAGCTCGTGGGGGGACAGGGGGTATAGCGAGCAGTTCTTC
-,TRBV12-3/TRBV12-4,TRBJ2-1,once,CASSAGTLTYNEQFF,TGTGCCAGCAGTGCCGGGACTTTGACTTACAATGAGCAGTTCTTC
TRBD2,TRBV12-3/TRBV12-4,TRBJ2-3,-,CASSILPLAGLTDTQYF,TGTGCCAGCAGCATCCTCCCACTAGCGGGATTGACAGATACGCAGTATTTT
-,TRBV12-3/TRBV12-4,TRBJ1-6,large,CASSRTGTASSYNSPLHF,TGTGCCAGCAGCCGAACCGGGACGGCAAGCTCCTATAATTCACCCCTCCACTTT
-,TRBV5-3,TRBJ1-1,-,CARSFIENTEAFF,TGTGCCAGAAGCTTCATCGAGAACACTGAAGCTTTCTTT
-,TRBV27,TRBJ2-7,few,CASSLRTGSYEQYF,TGTGCCAGCAGTTTAAGGACGGGCTCCTACGAGCAGTACTTC
TRBD1,TRBV2,TRBJ2-7,-,CASRADRVESEQYF,TGTGCCAGCAGAGCCGACAGGGTTGAGAGCGAGCAGTACTTC
-,TRBV15,TRBJ1-6,few,CATSREQTRNSPLHF,TGTGCCACCAGCAGAGAACAAACCAGGAATTCACCCCTCCACTTT
TRBD2,TRBV5-6,TRBJ2-3,once,CASSLTLAGGKYTDTQYF,TGTGCCAGCAGCTTGACACTAGCGGGAGGTAAATACACAGATACGCAGTATTTT
-,TRBV20-1,TRBJ1-2,few,CSGGQRRGGYTF,TGCAGTGGCGGACAGAGGAGGGGTGGCTACACCTTC
TRBD2,TRBV27,TRBJ2-1,few,CASSFRRLAGYNEQFF,TGTGCCAGCAGTTTCCGGCGACTAGCGGGGTACAATGAGCAGTTCTTC
TRBD1,TRBV20-1,TRBJ2-5,-,CSAPQGAQETQYF,TGCAGTGCTCCACAGGGGGCCCAAGAGACCCAGTACTTC
TRBD2,TRBV2,TRBJ2-1,-,CASSVSSGIYNEQFF,TGTGCCAGCAGTGTGTCTAGCGGGATCTACAATGAGCAGTTCTTC
-,TRBV6-2/TRBV6-3,TRBJ1-2,-,CASSPEQNYGYTF,TGTGCCAGCAGTCCCGAACAGAACTATGGCTACACCTTC
-,TRBV28,TRBJ2-7,-,CASSLFDVGAWTSYEQYF,TGTGCCAGCAGTTTATTCGATGTAGGAGCGTGGACTTCCTACGAGCAGTACTTC
-,TRBV28,TRBJ1-4,-,CASSSMGGTDRLFF,TGTGCCAGCAGTTCTATGGGGGGGACGGATCGACTGTTTTTT
TRBD2,TRBV12-5,TRBJ2-2,-,CASGLGLAGTGELFF,TGTGCTAGTGGTTTGGGACTAGCCGGCACCGGGGAGCTGTTTTTT
-,TRBV28,TRBJ2-7,-,CASSFRSGSYEQYF,TGTGCCAGCAGTTTTCGTTCAGGCTCCTACGAGCAGTACTTC
-,TRBV20-1,TRBJ2-5,few,CSASDQETQYF,TGCAGTGCTAGCGATCAAGAGACCCAGTACTTC
-,TRBV2,TRBJ2-6,-,CASQESSGANVLTF,TGTGCCAGCCAGGAAAGCTCTGGGGCCAACGTCCTGACTTTC
-,TRBV6-1,TRBJ1-5,-,CASSKATGLSGNQPQHF,TGTGCCAGCAGTAAAGCAACAGGGTTATCCGGCAATCAGCCCCAGCATTTT
-,TRBV27,TRBJ2-1,few,CASSPPPGTRRFF,TGTGCCAGCAGTCCCCCACCCGGAACCCGAAGGTTCTTC
TRBD2,TRBV6-1,TRBJ2-7,few,CATPAGGLVLWYF,TGTGCCACCCCAGCGGGGGGGTTGGTTTTGTGGTACTTC
TRBD1,TRBV12-3/TRBV12-4,TRBJ1-2,few,CASTREDRSYGYTF,TGTGCCAGCACCCGAGAGGACAGGTCCTATGGCTACACCTTC
-,TRBV9,TRBJ1-1,few,CASSAPFGGGDGEAFF,TGTGCCAGCAGCGCCCCTTTCGGAGGGGGGGATGGTGAAGCTTTCTTT
TRBD2,TRBV5-1,TRBJ2-7,few,CASSSLAGGPYEQYF,TGCGCCAGCAGCTCCCTAGCGGGAGGGCCATACGAGCAGTACTTC
TRBD1,TRBV6-4,TRBJ1-6,-,CASSATGTGTPLHF,TGTGCCAGCAGTGCGACCGGGACAGGGACACCCCTCCACTTT
-,TRBV7-2,TRBJ1-1,-,CASSSGVGRGEAFF,TGTGCCAGCAGCTCTGGGGTAGGGCGCGGTGAAGCTTTCTTT
-,TRBV7-3,TRBJ1-1,-,CASSFHENTEAFF,TGTGCCAGCAGCTTTCACGAGAACACTGAAGCTTTCTTT
-,TRBV24-1,TRBJ2-3,few,CATSDGTYTIRTDTQYF,TGTGCCACCAGTGACGGGACTTATACGATACGCACAGATACGCAGTATTTT
-,TRBV10-3,TRBJ2-3,few,CAISESTRADTQYF,TGTGCCATCAGTGAGTCGACGAGGGCGGATACGCAGTATTTT
TRBD1,TRBV10-3,TRBJ2-2,few,CAIRRQGGTGELFF,TGTGCCATCAGACGACAGGGTGGCACCGGGGAGCTGTTTTTT
-,TRBV14,TRBJ1-2,-,CASSQVRGYGYTF,TGTGCCAGCAGCCAAGTCCGTGGCTATGGCTACACCTTC
TRBD2,TRBV11-3,TRBJ2-3,-,CASSPDVSSGSRTDTQYF,TGTGCCAGCAGCCCGGACGTATCTAGCGGGAGTAGGACAGATACGCAGTATTTT
TRBD1,TRBV7-2,TRBJ1-2,once,CATRQGLGGYTF,TGTGCCACCCGACAGGGCCTGGGTGGCTACACCTTC
-,TRBV7-2,TRBJ2-3,-,CASSLEQRSGTDTQYF,TGTGCCAGCAGCTTAGAGCAGCGCTCGGGGACAGATACGCAGTATTTT
-,TRBV6-5,TRBJ2-2,-,CASSYDGQSTGELFF,TGTGCCAGCAGTTACGACGGACAGTCAACCGGGGAGCTGTTTTTT
-,TRBV27,TRBJ2-7,-,CASRSDSLRSYEQYF,TGTGCCAGCAGGTCCGACAGCCTACGCTCCTACGAGCAGTACTTC
-,TRBV11-3,TRBJ1-2,-,CASSDLTGSYGYTF,TGTGCCAGCAGCGACCTAACAGGGAGCTATGGCTACACCTTC
-,TRBV6-1,TRBJ2-2,-,CASSGLTGAGELFF,TGTGCCAGCAGTGGGCTGACAGGAGCCGGGGAGCTGTTTTTT
TRBD2,TRBV5-8,TRBJ2-3,-,CASSCTSGGADTQYF,TGTGCCAGCAGCTGTACTAGCGGGGGGGCAGATACGCAGTATTTT